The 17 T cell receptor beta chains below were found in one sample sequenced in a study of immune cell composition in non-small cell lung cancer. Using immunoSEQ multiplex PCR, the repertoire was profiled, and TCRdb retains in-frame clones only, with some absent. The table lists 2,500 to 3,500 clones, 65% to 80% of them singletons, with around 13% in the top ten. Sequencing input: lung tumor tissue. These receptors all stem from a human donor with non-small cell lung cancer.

The CDR3 loop reads CASEESGYGYTF. The CDR3 DNA follows: TGTGCCAGCGAAGAGTCAGGATATGGCTACACCTTC. The chain recombines TRBV6-6 with TRBJ1-2, with D unclear. The CDR3 has 12 amino acids. The germline V and J ends were trimmed by 8 bases and 5 bases, with 12 bases remaining between them. The germline CDR1 and CDR2 sequences are MNHNY and SVGAGI (reference sequence).

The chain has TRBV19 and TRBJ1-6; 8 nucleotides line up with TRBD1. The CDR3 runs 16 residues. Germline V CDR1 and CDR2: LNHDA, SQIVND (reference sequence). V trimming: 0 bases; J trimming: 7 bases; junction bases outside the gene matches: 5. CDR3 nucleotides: TGTGCCAGTAGTATAGATGGGACAGGTCGGAATTCACCCCTCCACTTT. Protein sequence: CASSIDGTGRNSPLHF.

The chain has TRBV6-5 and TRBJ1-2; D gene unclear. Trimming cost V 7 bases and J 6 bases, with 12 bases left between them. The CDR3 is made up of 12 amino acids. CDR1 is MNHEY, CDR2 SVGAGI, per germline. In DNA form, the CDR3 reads TGTGCCAGCACCGACGGAGGCCATGGCTACACCTTC. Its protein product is CASTDGGHGYTF.

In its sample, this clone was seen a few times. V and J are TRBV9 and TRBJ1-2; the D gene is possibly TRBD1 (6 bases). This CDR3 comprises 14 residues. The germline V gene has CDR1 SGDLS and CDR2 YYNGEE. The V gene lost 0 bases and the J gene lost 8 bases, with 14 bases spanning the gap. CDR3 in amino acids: CASSVGQASKGYTF. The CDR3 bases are TGTGCCAGCAGCGTAGGACAGGCCTCTAAGGGCTACACCTTC.

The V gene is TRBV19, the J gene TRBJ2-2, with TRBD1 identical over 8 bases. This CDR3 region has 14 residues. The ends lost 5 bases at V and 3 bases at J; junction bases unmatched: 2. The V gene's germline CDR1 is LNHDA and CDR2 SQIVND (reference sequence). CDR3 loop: CASSRDRHTGELFF. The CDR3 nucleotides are TGTGCCAGTAGTCGGGACAGGCACACCGGGGAGCTGTTTTTT.

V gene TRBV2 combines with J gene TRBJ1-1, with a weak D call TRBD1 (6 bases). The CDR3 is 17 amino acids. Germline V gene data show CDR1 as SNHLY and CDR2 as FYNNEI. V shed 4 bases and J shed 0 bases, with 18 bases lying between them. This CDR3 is CASSVGGAGRVNTEAFF. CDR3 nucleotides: TGTGCCAGCAGTGTGGGGGGGGCAGGGAGGGTGAACACTGAAGCTTTCTTT.

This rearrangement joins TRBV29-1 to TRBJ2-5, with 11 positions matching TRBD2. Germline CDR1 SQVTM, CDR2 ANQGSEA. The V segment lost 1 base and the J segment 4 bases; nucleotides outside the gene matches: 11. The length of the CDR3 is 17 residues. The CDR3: CSVEVGLSGGAAETQYF. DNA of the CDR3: TGCAGCGTTGAAGTCGGGCTTAGCGGGGGGGCGGCAGAGACCCAGTACTTC.

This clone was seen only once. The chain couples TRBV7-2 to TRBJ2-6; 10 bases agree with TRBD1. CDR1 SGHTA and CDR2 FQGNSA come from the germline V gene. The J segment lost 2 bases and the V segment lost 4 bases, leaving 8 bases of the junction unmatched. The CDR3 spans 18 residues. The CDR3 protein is CASSSTGTGAAGANVLTF. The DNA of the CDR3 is TGTGCCAGCAGCTCGACCGGGACAGGGGCCGCTGGGGCCAACGTCCTGACTTTC.

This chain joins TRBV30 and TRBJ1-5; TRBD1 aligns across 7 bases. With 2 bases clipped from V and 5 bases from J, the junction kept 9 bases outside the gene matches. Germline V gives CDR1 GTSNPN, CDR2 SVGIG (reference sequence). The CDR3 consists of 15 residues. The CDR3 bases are TGTGCCTGGAGTTTCAGGGGGATATCCGATCAGCCCCAGCATTTT. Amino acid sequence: CAWSFRGISDQPQHF.

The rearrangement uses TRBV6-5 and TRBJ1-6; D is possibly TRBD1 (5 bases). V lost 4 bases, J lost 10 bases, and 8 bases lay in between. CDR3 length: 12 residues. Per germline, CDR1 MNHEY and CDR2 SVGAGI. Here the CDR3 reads CASSFRGSPLHF. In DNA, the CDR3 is TGTGCCAGCAGTTTTCGGGGGTCACCCCTCCACTTT.

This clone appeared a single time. The CDR3 here is CASSWTVGHYGYTF. For the CDR3, the DNA is TGTGCCAGCAGTTGGACAGTGGGGCACTATGGCTACACCTTC. The J gene is TRBJ1-2, the V gene TRBV27; D perhaps matches TRBD1 (6 bases). In germline, CDR1 is MNHEY, CDR2 SMNVEV (reference sequence). The V gene lost 4 bases and the J gene lost 3 bases, with 12 bases spanning the gap. The CDR3 runs to 14 residues.

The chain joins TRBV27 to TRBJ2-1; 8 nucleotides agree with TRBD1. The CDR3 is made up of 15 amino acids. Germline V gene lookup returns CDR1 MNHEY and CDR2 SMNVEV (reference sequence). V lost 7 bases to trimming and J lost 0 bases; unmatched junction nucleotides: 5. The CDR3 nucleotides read TGTGCCAGCAAGATCGACAGGGGCTCCTACAATGAGCAGTTCTTC. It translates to CASKIDRGSYNEQFF.

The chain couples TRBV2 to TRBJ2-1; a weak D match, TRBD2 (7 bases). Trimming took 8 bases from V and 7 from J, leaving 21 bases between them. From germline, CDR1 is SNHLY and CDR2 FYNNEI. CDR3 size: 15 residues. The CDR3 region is CASGGGGVKGNEQFF. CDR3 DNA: TGTGCCAGCGGAGGGGGGGGAGTCAAGGGGAATGAGCAGTTCTTC.

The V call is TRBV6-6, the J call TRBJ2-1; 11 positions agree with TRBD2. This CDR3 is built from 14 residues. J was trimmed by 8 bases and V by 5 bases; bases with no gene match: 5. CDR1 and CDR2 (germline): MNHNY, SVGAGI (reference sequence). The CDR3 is CASSRTSGYHEQFF. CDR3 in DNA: TGTGCCAGCAGTCGGACTAGCGGGTATCATGAGCAGTTCTTC.

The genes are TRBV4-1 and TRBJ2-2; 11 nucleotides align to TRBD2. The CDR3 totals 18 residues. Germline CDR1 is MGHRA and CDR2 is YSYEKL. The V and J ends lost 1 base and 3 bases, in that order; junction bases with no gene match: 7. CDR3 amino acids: CASSQVLGTSGYTGELFF. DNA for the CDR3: TGCGCCAGCAGCCAAGTCCTCGGGACTAGCGGATACACCGGGGAGCTGTTTTTT.

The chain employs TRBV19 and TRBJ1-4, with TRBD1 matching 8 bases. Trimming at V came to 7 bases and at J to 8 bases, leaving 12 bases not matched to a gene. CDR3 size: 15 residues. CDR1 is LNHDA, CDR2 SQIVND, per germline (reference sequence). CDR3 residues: CASKGTGTGREKLFF. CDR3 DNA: TGTGCCAGTAAAGGGACCGGGACAGGAAGGGAAAAACTGTTTTTT.

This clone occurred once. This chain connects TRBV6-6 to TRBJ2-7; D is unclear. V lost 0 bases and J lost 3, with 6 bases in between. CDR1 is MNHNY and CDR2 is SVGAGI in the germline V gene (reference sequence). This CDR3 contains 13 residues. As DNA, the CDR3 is TGTGCCAGCAGTTACTCAGCTCTCTACGAGCAGTACTTC. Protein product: CASSYSALYEQYF.